The 4 T cell receptor beta chains listed next were all sequenced from one sample in a study of CD8 T cells in Susac syndrome. Random-hexamer reverse transcription was applied to roughly 0.5 to 1 ug RNA. TCRdb fed the immunoSEQ multiplex PCR reads into MiXCR, producing one record per CDR3 protein. The table lists approximately 200,000 distinct CDR3 sequences, approximately 95% of them singletons. The sequencing sample was made of CD4+ T cells from PBMCs. Receptors were obtained from a human donor with multiple sclerosis.

This chain joins TRBV20-1 and TRBJ1-1, with D possibly TRBD1 on 5 matching bases. V was clipped by 4 bases and J by 0 bases, with 12 bases between them. The CDR3 contains 14 residues. The germline V gene has CDR1 DFQATT and CDR2 SNEGSKA (reference sequence). In DNA form, the CDR3 reads TGCAGTGCTACCCTCGGGGCGATGAACACTGAAGCTTTCTTT. It yields the protein CSATLGAMNTEAFF.

The gene calls are TRBV20-1 and TRBJ1-1; D remains ambiguous. Trimming left V 5 bases short and J 2 bases short, with 12 bases between. The germline CDR1 and CDR2 sequences are DFQATT and SNEGSKA (reference sequence). The CDR3 totals 13 residues. The CDR3 DNA reads as TGCAGTGCTTCCGGTGGCCCCAACACTGAAGCTTTCTTT. It specifies CSASGGPNTEAFF.

The V gene is TRBV29-1, the J gene TRBJ1-2; D gene ambiguous. V shed 1 base and J shed 4 bases, with 13 bases lying between them. This CDR3 has 14 amino acids. CDR1 is SQVTM and CDR2 is ANQGSEA in the germline V gene. CDR3 nucleotide sequence: TGCAGCGTTGAAGTGGTCCCGACTTTCTATGGCTACACCTTC. Translating gives CSVEVVPTFYGYTF.

This chain joins TRBV29-1 and TRBJ1-4; 11 bases are a match to TRBD1. Losses at the gene ends were 6 bases for V and 2 bases for J; bases not matched to a gene: 2. Germline-derived CDR1 and CDR2 are SQVTM and ANQGSEA. The CDR3 totals 14 residues. The CDR3 region is CSVGQGATNEKLFF. DNA for the CDR3: TGCAGCGTCGGACAGGGGGCTACTAATGAAAAACTGTTTTTT.